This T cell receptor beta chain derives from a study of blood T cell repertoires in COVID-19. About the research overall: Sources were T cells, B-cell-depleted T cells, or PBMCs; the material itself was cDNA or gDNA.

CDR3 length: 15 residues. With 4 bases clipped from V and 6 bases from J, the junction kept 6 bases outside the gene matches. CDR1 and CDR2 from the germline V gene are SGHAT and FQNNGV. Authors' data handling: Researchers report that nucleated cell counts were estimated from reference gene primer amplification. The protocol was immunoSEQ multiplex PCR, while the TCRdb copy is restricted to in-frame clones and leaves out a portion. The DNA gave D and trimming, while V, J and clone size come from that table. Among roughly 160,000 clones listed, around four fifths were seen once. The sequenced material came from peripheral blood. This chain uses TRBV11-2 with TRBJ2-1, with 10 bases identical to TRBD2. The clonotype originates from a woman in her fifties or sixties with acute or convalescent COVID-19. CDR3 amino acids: CASSSLAGGRNEQFF. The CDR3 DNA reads TGTGCCAGCAGCTCTTTAGCGGGGGGCCGCAATGAGCAGTTCTTC.